This T cell receptor (beta chain) was captured by sequencing in a study of early T cells in non-severe SARS-CoV-2 infection. This clonotype was seen repeatedly, ten times or more. The TCR library protocol attached unique molecular identifiers to the individual cDNA molecules. One entry per CDR3 protein, called by TCRdb with MiXCR from the 5' RACE reads. The data show about 83,000 distinct CDR3 sequences, with approximately 13% seen just once and approximately 7% held by the top ten. Deletions cut 0 bases from V and 7 bases from J, with 15 bases between. CDR3 length equals 16 residues. Germline loops: CDR1 LGHNA, CDR2 YSLEER.

Specimen: whole blood. V gene TRBV4-3 combines with J gene TRBJ1-4; tentative D call: TRBD1 (5 bases). This clonotype was obtained from an adult who was a healthcare worker with PCR-confirmed SARS-CoV-2 infection or an uninfected control (not recorded which). The CDR3 here is CASSQDTTPGGEKLFF. The CDR3 DNA follows: TGCGCCAGCAGCCAAGATACGACTCCCGGGGGTGAAAAACTGTTTTTT.